This is a list of T cell receptor beta chains from one sample in a study of spatial heterogeneity in lung cancer. From the 5' RACE reads, TCRdb called clonotypes with MiXCR, one entry per CDR3 protein. The sample has about 10,000 distinct CDR3 sequences; over 2.5% are singletons. The sample was lung tumor tissue, taken at surgery. The receptors come from a male donor with early-stage non-small cell lung cancer. Each CDR3 is given with its conserved first and last residue. The D gene is left open where the match is weak. Clone size is stated in some rows and not others, as once, few, many or a class when expanded.

abundance	v_gene	j_gene	d_gene	CDR3nt	CDR3aa
many	TRBV28	TRBJ2-4	TRBD1	TGTGCCAGCAGTCCGCCCCCCGGACAGGGGATGGGGGTCATTCAGTACTTC	CASSPPPGQGMGVIQYF
many	TRBV4-3	TRBJ2-5	TRBD2	TGCGCCAGCAGCTCCCGGGTCGGGGGGGCGAGTGAGACCCAGTACTTC	CASSSRVGGASETQYF
many	TRBV20-1	TRBJ2-1	TRBD2	TGCAGTCCCTGGACTAGCGGGGGGGGCCATAATGAGCAGTTCTTC	CSPWTSGGGHNEQFF
medium-sized	TRBV7-8	TRBJ2-5	TRBD2	TGTGCCAGCAGCTTAGCGCGGACTAGCGGGGTTAGATTAGAGACCCAGTACTTC	CASSLARTSGVRLETQYF
medium-sized	TRBV29-1	TRBJ2-1	NA	TGCAGCGTTGTACTAGCCCTTGGGACCAATGAGCAGTTCTTC	CSVVLALGTNEQFF
few	TRBV23-1	TRBJ2-1	TRBD2	TGCGCCAGCACCTATCCGGGACTAGCCTACAATGAGCAGTTCTTC	CASTYPGLAYNEQFF
NA	TRBV4-2	TRBJ1-1	TRBD1	TGTGCCAGCAGCCAAGTAGTTGGGACAGTCCTTGGCACTGAAGCTTTCTTT	CASSQVVGTVLGTEAFF
many	TRBV10-3	TRBJ2-3	TRBD2	TGTGCCATCAGTGAGAGAAAGGGAGGGGATACGCAGTATTTT	CAISERKGGDTQYF
medium-sized	TRBV7-6	TRBJ1-6	NA	TGTGCCAGCAGCTTAGATCCGGGGCCCACCGTTCCCCTCCACTTT	CASSLDPGPTVPLHF
many	TRBV7-2	TRBJ1-5	NA	TGTGCCAGCAGCTTAGAGGGGTATCGCAATCAGCCCCAGCATTTT	CASSLEGYRNQPQHF
many	TRBV6-5	TRBJ1-3	NA	TGTGCCAGCAGTTCCAGGGGATTCTCTGGAAACACCATATATTTT	CASSSRGFSGNTIYF
many	TRBV19	TRBJ2-3	NA	TGTGCCAGTAGTATAGGTCAGACGGACACAGATACGCAGTATTTT	CASSIGQTDTDTQYF
medium-sized	TRBV30	TRBJ2-6	NA	TGTGCCTGGAGTGGACGGCAGCGAAGATTTGGGGCCAACGTCCTGACTTTC	CAWSGRQRRFGANVLTF
many	TRBV7-2	TRBJ1-6	NA	TGTGCCAGCAGCCGTGAGGTTCATAATTCACCCCTCCACTTT	CASSREVHNSPLHF